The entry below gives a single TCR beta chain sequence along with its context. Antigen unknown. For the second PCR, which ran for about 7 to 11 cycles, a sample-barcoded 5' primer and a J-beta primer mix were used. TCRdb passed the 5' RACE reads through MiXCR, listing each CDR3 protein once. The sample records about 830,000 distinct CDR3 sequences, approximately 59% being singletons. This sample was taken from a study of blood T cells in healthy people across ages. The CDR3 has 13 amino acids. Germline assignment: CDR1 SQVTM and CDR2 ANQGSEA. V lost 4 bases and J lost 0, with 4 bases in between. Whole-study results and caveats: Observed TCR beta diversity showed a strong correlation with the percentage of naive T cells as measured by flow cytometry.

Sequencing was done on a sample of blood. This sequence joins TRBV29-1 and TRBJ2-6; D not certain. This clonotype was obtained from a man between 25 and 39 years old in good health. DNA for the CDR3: TGCAGCGTTGCTAACTCTGGGGCCAACGTCCTGACTTTC. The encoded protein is CSVANSGANVLTF.